This entry lists 5 T cell receptor beta chains sequenced from one sample in a study of tumor-infiltrating lymphocytes in primary liver carcinoma. Scientists recovered RNA and DNA together from approximately 20-30 mg of unsorted bulk tissue. Constant-region priming of around 490 ng total RNA yielded TCR beta cDNA. What produced the TCR beta libraries was three nested multiplex PCR rounds using slightly modified ARM-PCR. In the first two PCR rounds, TRBV1-TRBV30 forward primers were paired with a C-beta reverse primer, and each round lasted nine to ten cycles. From the multiplex PCR reads, TCRdb called clonotypes with MiXCR, one entry per CDR3 protein. Among 100,000 to 150,000 distinct CDR3 sequences listed, around 64% were seen once. The sequencing input was liver tumor tissue from sampling region 3. Subset indicated: tumor region T3, left-lateral pole. Receptors were obtained from a woman aged 60 to 75 with primary liver carcinoma and hepatitis B virus infection.

This chain joins TRBV7-9 and TRBJ1-1; no reliable D call. V lost 1 base and J lost 7, with 13 bases in between. This CDR3 has 14 residues. The germline gives CDR1 SEHNR, CDR2 FQNEAQ (reference sequence). The CDR3 protein is CASSLGGISIEAFF. CDR3 sequence (DNA): TGTGCCAGCAGCTTAGGTGGGATTAGTATTGAAGCTTTCTTT. Full variable domain (outside the CDR3, taken from reference TRBV7-9 and TRBJ1-1): DTGVSQNPRHKITKRGQNVTFRCDPISEHNRLYWYRQTLGQGPEFLTYFQNEAQLEKSRLLSDRFSAERPKGSFSTLEIQRTEQGDSAMYLCASSLGGISIEAFFGQGTRLTVV.

A word on this clonotype: It is unclear where the CDR3 begins or ends on the DNA, so no DNA is shown, and the CDR3 is as TCRdb lists it. V and J are TRBV4-2 and TRBJ2-7; the table's D call of TRBD2 was not tested on the DNA. The germline V gene encodes CDR1 LGHNA and CDR2 YNFKEQ. The CDR3 spans 19 residues, counting both ends. CDR3 region: CASSQAGGTSTPSVYEQYF.

A word on this clonotype: The germline gene is not matched at one end of the junction; a read error may be the cause. The J gene is TRBJ1-1, the V gene TRBV30; D gene uncertain. The CDR3 spans 13 residues. Germline CDR1 is GTSNPN and CDR2 is SVGIG (reference sequence). Written as DNA, the CDR3 is TGTGCCTGGAGTGTACCGGTCAGTTCAGAAGCTCCCTTT. Translated: CAWSVPVSSEAPF.

With regard to this clonotype: Compared with germline, one end of the junction differs, possibly owing to a read error. The J gene is TRBJ2-1, the V gene TRBV11-2; TRBD1 agrees at 8 bases. The germline CDR1 and CDR2 sequences are SGHAT and FQNNGV. The CDR3 spans 15 residues. This CDR3 reads CACSFDRGNGNEKFF. CDR3 bases: TGTGCCTGCAGTTTCGACAGGGGAAACGGCAATGAGAAGTTCTTC.

Only one count was recorded for this clonotype. Possible read error: a much larger clone is one base away. J is TRBJ1-5 and V is TRBV12-3 or TRBV12-4; the D gene is possibly TRBD1 (5 bases). The CDR3 length is 14 residues. The CDR3 bases are TGTACCAGCAGTTTGGGGGAGTCCAATCAGCCCCAGCATTTT. This encodes CTSSLGESNQPQHF.